Reported below is one TCR beta chain. Its antigen is still unknown. The data were produced by immunoSEQ multiplex PCR, yet TCRdb's version contains in-frame clones alone and is incomplete. The sample includes about 81,000 clones, 93% seen only once; the top ten take roughly 13%. V lost 1 base, J lost 11 bases, and 8 bases lay in between. The CDR3 contains 12 residues. The germline V gene has CDR1 SEHNR and CDR2 FQNEAQ (reference sequence). This sample is drawn from a study of OX40 agonist ivuxolimab in advanced cancers. General study results and limits: Some nonresponders likewise displayed low normalized T-cell clonal expansion.

The J gene is TRBJ2-2, the V gene TRBV7-9; maybe TRBD1 (6 bases). The sequenced sample was CD4+ or CD8+ T cells sorted from blood, obtained in a trial of the OX40 agonist ivuxolimab. The sequence derives from an adult with an advanced solid tumor such as melanoma, head and neck, liver or kidney cancer. The CDR3 nucleotides are TGTGCCAGCAGCTTAGTAGGGGGAGAGCTGTTTTTT. Translating it yields CASSLVGGELFF.